This TCR beta chain was recovered during a study of T cell repertoires in cytomegalovirus infection. In the study overall: Shared public TCR beta signatures pointed to both CMV infection and a matching HLA type.

TCRdb reprocessed the reads with MiXCR, giving one entry per CDR3 protein. The sample has 55,000 to 85,000 distinct CDR3 sequences; 3.5% to 4% are singletons. The germline V gene encodes CDR1 MDHEN and CDR2 SYDVKM. V trimming: 3 bases; J trimming: 2 bases; junction bases outside the gene matches: 9. CDR3 length: 16 residues. This clonotype was detected ten times or more. Its matching antigen is unknown. General study points: Dominating the ex vivo response were TCR beta clonotypes that were CMV-specific and HLA-C-restricted.

The chain is built from TRBV28 and TRBJ1-2; TRBD1 aligns across 7 bases. Sequencing was performed on PBMCs. The TCR sequence derives from a human donor in good health (CMV status not recorded). Some clones in this sample may be carry-over from other donors' samples. The CDR3 sequence: CASSLLQGLGNYGYTF. CDR3 sequence (DNA): TGTGCCAGCAGTTTGTTACAGGGGCTGGGGAACTATGGCTACACCTTC.